This passage covers 29 T cell receptor beta chains from one sample sequenced in a study of follicular helper T cells after annual influenza vaccination. Time point denoted: 2015-2016 season, pre-vaccination. Method: immunoSEQ multiplex PCR; TCRdb's copy keeps in-frame clones and lacks some. The table lists roughly 2,600 clones, 83% of them singletons. This specimen was CXCR5+ CD38- circulating T follicular helper cells from blood, taken on the day of influenza vaccination. The subset: circulating Tfh, non-naive CD4+CXCR5+PD-1+ (ICOS+CD38+ or ICOS-CD38-). The receptors shown here come from an adult who received the influenza vaccine.

About this clone: Compared with germline, one end of the junction differs, possibly owing to a read error. The chain employs TRBV27 and TRBJ2-7; D call uncertain. Germline V gene lookup returns CDR1 MNHEY and CDR2 SMNVEV (reference sequence). The CDR3 is 14 residues long. The CDR3 DNA is TGTGCCAGCAGTTCCAACAAGGGCTCCAACGAGCAGTACTTC. Translated: CASSSNKGSNEQYF.

The chain recombines TRBV7-9 with TRBJ1-1; D is perhaps TRBD1 (5 bases). The CDR3 covers 13 residues. V was clipped by 5 bases and J by 8 bases, with 15 bases between them. Germline values: CDR1 SEHNR, CDR2 FQNEAQ (reference sequence). The CDR3 spells CASSQGSGTEAFF. CDR3 nucleotide sequence: TGTGCCAGCAGCCAGGGTTCGGGGACCGAAGCTTTCTTT.

This clone appeared once. This chain joins TRBV9 and TRBJ2-3; D remains ambiguous. Germline CDR1 is SGDLS and CDR2 is YYNGEE. Trimming shortened V by 4 bases and J by 6 bases, and 21 bases separated the two germline ends. The CDR3 length is 16 residues. The CDR3 DNA follows: TGTGCCAGCAGCCCTCTTAGGGCAGTTAACTTGGATACGCAGTATTTT. It specifies CASSPLRAVNLDTQYF.

The V and J genes are TRBV29-1 and TRBJ2-5; D might be TRBD2 (5 bases). Germline V gene lookup returns CDR1 SQVTM and CDR2 ANQGSEA. V was cut by 6 bases and J by 4 bases, with 12 bases left in between. The CDR3 is 12 residues long. This CDR3 is CSVLDVGETQYF. The CDR3 nucleotides are TGCAGCGTACTAGATGTTGGAGAGACCCAGTACTTC.

The chain is built from TRBV7-9 and TRBJ2-7; 7 bases map to TRBD1. The CDR3 has 15 residues. J gave up 0 bases and V 4 bases, and 6 bases lay outside the gene matches. Germline assignment: CDR1 SEHNR and CDR2 FQNEAQ (reference sequence). The CDR3 protein is CASSYRGISSYEQYF. CDR3 bases: TGTGCCAGCAGCTACAGGGGCATAAGCTCCTACGAGCAGTACTTC.

V gene TRBV5-1 combines with J gene TRBJ2-5; 10 nucleotides align to TRBD1. Germline CDR1 SGHRS, CDR2 YFSETQ. There are 16 residues in the CDR3. V lost 2 bases to trimming and J lost 5 bases; unmatched junction nucleotides: 9. CDR3 in amino acids: CASSFQGQGVGETQYF. CDR3 sequence (DNA): TGCGCCAGCAGCTTCCAAGGACAGGGGGTAGGGGAGACCCAGTACTTC.

The chain carries TRBV2 and TRBJ1-2, with TRBD1 as a possible D gene (5 bases). With 7 bases removed from V and 7 bases from J, the gap between germline ends came to 16 bases. The CDR3 is 13 amino acids. Germline V gene lookup returns CDR1 SNHLY and CDR2 FYNNEI. The CDR3 spells CASKQRAQGGYTF. The CDR3 DNA sequence: TGTGCCAGCAAGCAAAGGGCGCAGGGTGGCTACACCTTC.

V usage is TRBV28 and J usage is TRBJ2-7; D gene uncertain. Per germline, CDR1 MDHEN and CDR2 SYDVKM. V lost 7 bases and J lost 0, with 7 bases in between. The length of the CDR3 is 12 residues. This CDR3 is CASISTSYEQYF. In nucleotides, the CDR3 is TGTGCCAGCATTTCCACCTCCTACGAGCAGTACTTC. The full variable domain, with the rest looked up from reference TRBV28 and TRBJ2-7, is DVKVTQSSRYLVKRTGEKVFLECVQDMDHENMFWYRQDPGLGLRLIYFSYDVKMKEKGDIPEGYSVSREKKERFSLILESASTNQTSMYLCASISTSYEQYFGPGTRLTVT.

The rearrangement links TRBV20-1 to TRBJ2-3; D is undetermined. This CDR3 has 11 residues. Germline CDR1 reads DFQATT; CDR2 reads SNEGSKA (reference sequence). Written as DNA, the CDR3 is TGCAGCCGACCCCTATCAGATACGCAGTATTTT. It translates to CSRPLSDTQYF.

This rearrangement joins TRBV7-3 to TRBJ2-3; D not certain. Germline values: CDR1 SGHTA, CDR2 FQGTGA. The CDR3 length is 13 residues. V shed 4 bases and J shed 3 bases, with 8 bases lying between them. The CDR3 coding sequence is TGTGCCAGCAGCTCTATAGGTACAGATACGCAGTATTTT. Its translation: CASSSIGTDTQYF.

The rearrangement joins TRBV27 to TRBJ2-4, with D perhaps TRBD2 (5 bases). The CDR3 has 14 residues. CDR1 is MNHEY, CDR2 SMNVEV, per germline (reference sequence). Deletions cut 2 bases from V and 10 bases from J, with 15 bases between. The CDR3 spells CASSLEGAVPIQYF. CDR3 nucleotide sequence: TGTGCCAGCAGTTTAGAGGGTGCGGTGCCTATTCAGTACTTC.

In its sample, this clone was seen once. V usage is TRBV6-5 and J usage is TRBJ1-5; maybe TRBD1 (5 bases). V dropped 6 bases and J dropped 3 bases, with 12 bases sitting between them. Per the germline V gene, CDR1 is MNHEY and CDR2 is SVGAGI. The CDR3 loop spans 14 amino acids. The CDR3 reads CASSPRGVNQPQHF. In nucleotides, the CDR3 is TGTGCCAGCAGCCCCCGGGGCGTCAATCAGCCCCAGCATTTT.

This sequence joins TRBV7-8 and TRBJ1-4, with a possible D match to TRBD1 (5 bases). This CDR3 is built from 19 residues. V gave up 4 bases and J gave up 4 bases, with 25 bases separating them. Germline-derived CDR1 and CDR2 are SGHVS and FQNEAQ. Here the CDR3 DNA reads TGTGCCAGCAGCTCCCTAGTAATAAGGGACGCTCGAGATAATGAAAAACTGTTTTTT. It specifies CASSSLVIRDARDNEKLFF.

CDR3 loop: CASSSSISGNTIYF. The CDR3 bases are TGTGCCAGCAGCTCTAGTATCTCTGGAAACACCATATATTTT. J is TRBJ1-3 and V is TRBV7-2; D uncertain. Germline values: CDR1 SGHTA, CDR2 FQGNSA. This CDR3 comprises 14 residues. Trimming left V 4 bases short and J 0 bases short, with 7 bases between.

The chain is built from TRBV4-2 and TRBJ2-2, with TRBD2 matching 9 bases. The germline V gene encodes CDR1 LGHNA and CDR2 YNFKEQ. V was clipped by 8 bases and J by 5 bases; unmatched bases: 9. The CDR3 contains 15 residues. In DNA, the CDR3 is TGTGCCAGCGGCTTAGCGGGAGAAGGGACCGGGGAGCTGTTTTTT. The encoded protein is CASGLAGEGTGELFF.

The chain carries TRBV19 and TRBJ2-3; 9 nucleotides agree with TRBD1. Germline CDR1 LNHDA, CDR2 SQIVND (reference sequence). Germline trimming cut 5 bases from V and 4 bases from J; bases unmatched to any gene: 4. This CDR3 comprises 14 residues. The CDR3 loop is CASSAGTGSDTQYF. In nucleotides, the CDR3 is TGTGCCAGTAGTGCCGGGACAGGGTCAGATACGCAGTATTTT.

The gene calls are TRBV5-1 and TRBJ2-3; D gene unclear. CDR1 is SGHRS and CDR2 is YFSETQ in the germline V gene. The CDR3 is made up of 15 amino acids. The germline V and J ends were trimmed by 3 bases and 0 bases, with 11 bases remaining between them. The CDR3, as DNA: TGCGCCAGCAGCTCTACTCGGCCTAGCACAGATACGCAGTATTTT. It is translated as CASSSTRPSTDTQYF.

The CDR3 DNA follows: TGTGCCACTAGGGACAGGGTGTCCGGGGAGCTGTTTTTT. It yields the protein CATRDRVSGELFF. The V gene is TRBV10-3, the J gene TRBJ2-2; 9 bases agree with TRBD1. The J segment lost 6 bases and the V segment lost 10 bases, leaving 6 bases of the junction unmatched. CDR3 length equals 13 residues. Germline CDR1 ENHRY, CDR2 SYGVKD.

For this clone: The junction departs from germline at one end; a sequencing error may be responsible. This rearrangement joins TRBV20-1 to TRBJ1-2, with a weak D call TRBD1 (6 bases). Looked up from germline, CDR1 is DFQATT and CDR2 is SNEGSKA (reference sequence). CDR3 size: 11 residues. The CDR3 coding sequence is TGCAGTGCTAGAGAAGACAGGCCCCTACACTTC. Protein: CSAREDRPLHF.

The chain joins TRBV10-3 to TRBJ1-4, with 8 bases identical to TRBD1. The CDR3 totals 14 residues. Germline-derived CDR1 and CDR2 are ENHRY and SYGVKD. Trimming at V came to 11 bases and at J to 3 bases, leaving 8 bases not matched to a gene. The CDR3 loop is CAARGQEPNEKLFF. The CDR3 nucleotides are TGTGCCGCCAGGGGACAGGAACCTAATGAAAAACTGTTTTTT.

The V and J genes are TRBV29-1 and TRBJ2-6; no definite D call. This CDR3 region has 15 residues. Germline loops: CDR1 SQVTM, CDR2 ANQGSEA. With 0 bases removed from V and 0 bases from J, the gap between germline ends came to 6 bases. CDR3 DNA sequence: TGCAGCGTTGAAGACAACAACTCTGGGGCCAACGTCCTGACTTTC. Its protein is CSVEDNNSGANVLTF.

This clone showed up just a few times. The rearrangement links TRBV11-2 to TRBJ2-7; 10 bases agree with TRBD1. CDR1 and CDR2 from the germline V gene are SGHAT and FQNNGV. V trimming: 5 bases; J trimming: 5 bases; junction bases outside the gene matches: 6. The CDR3 spans 14 residues. CDR3 bases: TGTGCCAGCAGCCCCTGGGACAGGGGCGACGAGCAGTACTTC. This sequence encodes CASSPWDRGDEQYF.

The gene calls are TRBV9 and TRBJ2-3; D is uncertain. Germline CDR1 SGDLS, CDR2 YYNGEE. The CDR3 length is 15 residues. V gave up 3 bases and J gave up 1 base, with 12 bases separating them. The CDR3 region is CASSASGGGTDTQYF. CDR3 DNA: TGTGCCAGCAGCGCCTCCGGTGGGGGCACAGATACGCAGTATTTT.

The chain joins TRBV5-1 to TRBJ2-2; D is uncertain. Germline CDR1 and CDR2: SGHRS and YFSETQ. Trimming removed 2 bases from V and 0 bases from J, with 8 bases in between. CDR3 size: 15 residues. The CDR3 nucleotides are TGCGCCAGCAGCTTTTGGGGATCGAACACCGGGGAGCTGTTTTTT. It is translated as CASSFWGSNTGELFF.

This rearrangement joins TRBV5-1 to TRBJ2-5; D call uncertain. From germline, CDR1 is SGHRS and CDR2 YFSETQ. The V end lost 7 bases, the J end lost 5 bases, and 15 bases lay between the germline ends. This CDR3 contains 13 residues. Here the CDR3 DNA reads TGCGCCAGCGGGGAAGGGAACTTGGAGACCCAGTACTTC. It is translated as CASGEGNLETQYF.

Only one count was recorded for this clone. The V gene is TRBV30, the J gene TRBJ1-2, with a possible D match to TRBD1 (5 bases). The CDR3 covers 14 residues. Trimming removed 2 bases from V and 6 bases from J, with 16 bases in between. Germline CDR1 reads GTSNPN; CDR2 reads SVGIG (reference sequence). The CDR3 DNA sequence: TGTGCCTGGAGTCGGACCGTAAGGGGCGATGGCTACACCTTC. Translating gives CAWSRTVRGDGYTF.

The chain carries TRBV30 and TRBJ1-5; the match to TRBD1 covers 7 bases. This CDR3 spans 16 amino acids. Germline V gene sequence: CDR1 GTSNPN, CDR2 SVGIG (reference sequence). V lost 0 bases to trimming and J lost 4 bases; unmatched junction nucleotides: 9. CDR3 loop: CAWSVGGQGENQPQHF. The DNA of the CDR3 is TGTGCCTGGAGTGTAGGTGGGCAGGGGGAGAATCAGCCCCAGCATTTT.

The rearrangement uses TRBV7-9 and TRBJ1-1; D may be TRBD1 (5 bases). The CDR3 length is 14 residues. Trimming removed 1 base from V and 8 bases from J, with 14 bases in between. Per germline, CDR1 SEHNR and CDR2 FQNEAQ (reference sequence). The CDR3 here is CASSLGGALTEAFF. The CDR3 DNA reads TGTGCCAGCAGCTTAGGGGGCGCCCTCACCGAAGCTTTCTTT.

In DNA, the CDR3 is TGTGCCAGCAGTGAAGATAGGGTCCAGCCCCAGCATTTT. This translates into CASSEDRVQPQHF. The rearrangement links TRBV6-1 to TRBJ1-5; no clear D. Germline V lookup: CDR1 MNHNS, CDR2 SASEGT. The CDR3 is 13 amino acids. The V end lost 1 base, the J end lost 7 bases, and 8 bases lay between the germline ends.